This T cell receptor (beta chain) was recovered during a study of Graves' ophthalmopathy and Graves' hyperthyroidism. Amplification of TCR beta CDR3 regions used RNA transcripts. After a first-round RT-PCR with HTBI primers, a second-round multiplex PCR was run. One entry per CDR3 protein, called by TCRdb with MiXCR from the multiplex PCR reads. Of over a million distinct CDR3 sequences in the sample, less than 45% are singletons; the top ten hold over 8.5%. V was clipped by 6 bases and J by 5 bases, with 22 bases between them. CDR1 and CDR2 from the germline V gene are DFQATT and SNEGSKA (reference sequence). The CDR3 is 16 amino acids.

The J gene is TRBJ2-2, the V gene TRBV20-1; D may correspond to TRBD1 or TRBD2 (5 bases each). The sequenced material came from peripheral blood or thyroid tissue (not recorded which). This TCR came from an adult man with Graves' hyperthyroidism. The DNA for the CDR3 is TGCAGTGCCAGTAGTATCGGGGCAGGGAAGACCGGGGAGCTGTTTTTT. Translated, it gives CSASSIGAGKTGELFF.